The 23 T cell receptor beta chains in this list originate from one sample, sequenced in a study of shared clonotypes between healthy human individuals. Measured with immunoSEQ multiplex PCR; TCRdb has only the in-frame clones, and not every one. The sample includes 950,000 to 1,100,000 clones, roughly 75% of them seen just once. Specimen: memory CD4+ T cells sorted from blood. Subset in this sample: CD45RA-negative fraction. The receptors stem from a young man in good health.

This clone has only a few counts. The chain is built from TRBV28 and TRBJ1-1; no clear D gene. Germline V gives CDR1 MDHEN, CDR2 SYDVKM. Trimming left V 3 bases short and J 4 bases short, with 12 bases between. This CDR3 has 14 residues. This CDR3 reads CASSFGGWGTEAFF. The CDR3 DNA is TGTGCCAGCAGTTTCGGAGGCTGGGGCACTGAAGCTTTCTTT. Looking up the rest from reference TRBV28 and TRBJ1-1 gives the full variable domain: DVKVTQSSRYLVKRTGEKVFLECVQDMDHENMFWYRQDPGLGLRLIYFSYDVKMKEKGDIPEGYSVSREKKERFSLILESASTNQTSMYLCASSFGGWGTEAFFGQGTRLTVV.

The chain employs TRBV19 and TRBJ2-7; 8 bases match TRBD2. This CDR3 is 15 amino acids long. V was clipped by 2 bases and J by 4 bases; unmatched bases: 7. Looked up from germline, CDR1 is LNHDA and CDR2 is SQIVND (reference sequence). DNA for the CDR3: TGTGCCAGTAGTATATCCGGACTAGCCCTTTACGAGCAGTACTTC. Translation: CASSISGLALYEQYF.

This chain uses TRBV10-3 with TRBJ2-7; TRBD1 matches 10 bases. Unmatched junction bases numbered 5, after V lost 4 bases and J lost 5 bases. The CDR3 has 14 residues. CDR1 and CDR2 from the germline V gene are ENHRY and SYGVKD. CDR3 nucleotide sequence: TGTGCCATCAGTGGTGGGGACAGGGGTAACGAGCAGTACTTC. Encoded protein: CAISGGDRGNEQYF.

J is TRBJ2-1 and V is TRBV11-2, with 7 bases matching TRBD1. Per germline, CDR1 SGHAT and CDR2 FQNNGV. The CDR3 is 14 amino acids. J gave up 5 bases and V 5 bases, and 6 bases lay outside the gene matches. The CDR3 nucleotides read TGTGCCAGCAGCCCGGGACAGTATAACAATGAGCAGTTCTTC. Translated, it gives CASSPGQYNNEQFF.

The V call is TRBV5-1, the J call TRBJ1-2, with D tentatively TRBD1 (6 bases). This CDR3 has 15 amino acids. CDR1 is SGHRS, CDR2 YFSETQ, per germline. Trimming stripped 2 bases from V and 3 bases from J, with 14 bases between. CDR3 protein: CASSLLQGSYYGYTF. DNA for the CDR3: TGCGCCAGCAGCTTATTGCAGGGGTCGTACTATGGCTACACCTTC.

The chain carries TRBV5-6 and TRBJ2-7; TRBD1 or TRBD2 may be the D gene (5 bases each). The CDR3 runs to 17 residues. From germline, CDR1 is SGHDT and CDR2 YYEEEE. The ends were cut back, 3 bases at V and 0 bases at J, with 19 bases in the middle. The CDR3 reads CASSSTVTGIFSYEQYF. Written as DNA, the CDR3 is TGTGCCAGCAGCTCGACAGTAACCGGGATCTTCTCCTACGAGCAGTACTTC.

The V gene is TRBV7-9, the J gene TRBJ2-3; D may correspond to TRBD1 or TRBD2 (5 bases each). Germline lookup yields CDR1 SEHNR and CDR2 FQNEAQ (reference sequence). The V and J ends lost 5 bases and 0 bases respectively, with 12 bases between them. CDR3 length equals 15 residues. CDR3 sequence (DNA): TGTGCCAGCAGCCCGTTGGGGGATAGCACAGATACGCAGTATTTT. Encoded protein: CASSPLGDSTDTQYF.

A word on this clone: Within the sample, other DNA sequences also encode this same CDR3. The V and J genes are TRBV5-1 and TRBJ2-7; 8 bases are a match to TRBD1. The CDR3 spans 13 residues. The germline CDR1 and CDR2 sequences are SGHRS and YFSETQ. Losses at the gene ends were 4 bases for V and 5 bases for J; bases not matched to a gene: 5. The CDR3 coding sequence is TGCGCCAGCAGCCCTGACAGGGGCCACGAGCAGTACTTC. It encodes CASSPDRGHEQYF.

The chain has TRBV6-5 and TRBJ2-2; TRBD2 agrees at 8 bases. The CDR3 sequence is 14 residues long. Germline V gene data show CDR1 as MNHEY and CDR2 as SVGAGI. After removal of 8 bases from V and 5 bases from J, the junction contained 7 bases not matched to a gene. CDR3 in amino acids: CASRIAGGTGELFF. CDR3 nucleotides: TGTGCCAGCCGAATCGCGGGGGGTACCGGGGAGCTGTTTTTT.

The rearrangement joins TRBV30 to TRBJ2-3; 7 bases fit TRBD2. Looked up from germline, CDR1 is GTSNPN and CDR2 is SVGIG (reference sequence). Germline trimming cut 3 bases from V and 4 bases from J; bases unmatched to any gene: 10. The CDR3 runs to 15 residues. CDR3 DNA: TGTGCCTGGAGACGGGGGGTACCAGGTCCAGATACGCAGTATTTT. Amino acids: CAWRRGVPGPDTQYF.

V is TRBV7-2 and J is TRBJ2-3, with 9 nucleotides matching TRBD2. Germline lookup yields CDR1 SGHTA and CDR2 FQGNSA. The CDR3 runs to 18 residues. V was clipped by 3 bases and J by 3 bases; unmatched bases: 13. CDR3 DNA: TGTGCCAGCAGCTTCCCACAGAGCGGGACTAGCCTGACAGATACGCAGTATTTT. The encoded protein is CASSFPQSGTSLTDTQYF.

This clone was picked up a small number of times. The CDR3: CASSQQGSWVETQYF. The DNA of the CDR3 is TGTGCCAGCAGCCAGCAGGGGAGTTGGGTAGAGACCCAGTACTTC. The chain employs TRBV14 and TRBJ2-5; maybe TRBD1 (6 bases). The CDR3 sequence is 15 residues long. Trimming took off 3 bases at V and 4 bases at J, with 15 bases between the two ends. Germline CDR1 and CDR2: SGHDN and FVKESK.

V gene TRBV19 combines with J gene TRBJ1-5, with D perhaps TRBD1 (6 bases). The CDR3 extends over 11 amino acids. Trimming took off 10 bases at V and 4 bases at J, with 8 bases between the two ends. Germline V lookup: CDR1 LNHDA, CDR2 SQIVND (reference sequence). The CDR3 loop is CATGTNQPQHF. The CDR3 DNA reads as TGTGCCACCGGGACAAATCAGCCCCAGCATTTT.

The rearrangement links TRBV5-1 to TRBJ2-5; a possible D gene is TRBD1 (6 bases). The CDR3 covers 15 residues. The V end was cut by 4 bases, the J end by 3 bases, with 16 bases between. In germline, CDR1 is SGHRS, CDR2 YFSETQ. The CDR3 DNA is TGCGCCAGCAGCCCAGGAACAGGGACGAAAGAGACCCAGTACTTC. Its translation is CASSPGTGTKETQYF.

The V call is TRBV5-8, the J call TRBJ1-3; 8 bases are a match to TRBD1. The length of the CDR3 is 13 residues. V gave up 4 bases and J gave up 4 bases; unmatched junction bases: 1. Germline V lookup: CDR1 SGHTS, CDR2 YDEGEE. The CDR3 here is CASSGQGGNTIYF. CDR3 in DNA: TGTGCCAGCAGCGGACAGGGAGGAAACACCATATATTTT. The entire variable domain, with the rest obtained from reference TRBV5-8 and TRBJ1-3, is as follows: EAGVTQSPTHLIKTRGQQATLRCSPISGHTSVYWYQQALGLGLQFLLWYDEGEERNRGNFPPRFSGRQFPNYSSELNVNALELEDSALYLCASSGQGGNTIYFGEGSWLTVV.

The table lists this clone with a few counts. The genes are TRBV4-1 and TRBJ2-2; D call uncertain. The V and J ends lost 6 bases and 2 bases respectively, with 4 bases between them. CDR1 is MGHRA, CDR2 YSYEKL, per germline. There are 12 residues in the CDR3. CDR3 protein: CASRPNTGELFF. In DNA, the CDR3 is TGCGCCAGCAGACCTAACACCGGGGAGCTGTTTTTT.

Details on this clone: This same CDR3 is encoded by further DNA sequences in the sample. The chain is built from TRBV9 and TRBJ1-6; unclear D gene. The V end lost 0 bases, the J end lost 9 bases, and 7 bases lay between the germline ends. This CDR3 spans 13 amino acids. Looked up from germline, CDR1 is SGDLS and CDR2 is YYNGEE. CDR3 nucleotide sequence: TGTGCCAGCAGCGTAGAGGAGAGTTCACCCCTCCACTTT. Protein sequence: CASSVEESSPLHF.

The chain employs TRBV7-2 and TRBJ1-6; no clear D. Between the trimmed V and J ends, which lost 6 bases and 6 bases, there was a span of 18 bases. CDR3 length: 16 residues. CDR1 and CDR2 from the germline V gene are SGHTA and FQGNSA. The CDR3 protein is CASSQSVWAINSPLHF. The DNA of the CDR3 is TGTGCCAGCAGTCAGTCAGTTTGGGCGATTAATTCACCCCTCCACTTT.

V and J are TRBV7-2 and TRBJ2-7; D is undetermined. Trimming removed 1 base from V and 5 bases from J, with 24 bases in between. The V gene's germline CDR1 is SGHTA and CDR2 FQGNSA. The CDR3 covers 18 residues. CDR3 DNA: TGTGCCAGCAGCTTAGTAGGGCTTGGTGGGAAGGTTGCCGACGAGCAGTACTTC. Amino acid sequence: CASSLVGLGGKVADEQYF. The full variable domain, with the rest looked up from reference TRBV7-2 and TRBJ2-7, is GAGVSQSPSNKVTEKGKDVELRCDPISGHTALYWYRQSLGQGLEFLIYFQGNSAPDKSGLPSDRFSAERTGGSVSTLTIQRTQQEDSAVYLCASSLVGLGGKVADEQYFGPGTRLTVT.

The rearrangement uses TRBV19 and TRBJ2-5; 7 bases are a match to TRBD1. V was clipped by 5 bases and J by 5 bases; unmatched bases: 8. The length of the CDR3 is 14 residues. Germline CDR1 LNHDA, CDR2 SQIVND (reference sequence). The CDR3 protein is CASSEGTVRETQYF. As DNA, the CDR3 is TGTGCCAGTAGTGAAGGGACAGTTAGGGAGACCCAGTACTTC.

The chain employs TRBV28 and TRBJ2-7; 9 nucleotides line up with TRBD2. Germline-derived CDR1 and CDR2 are MDHEN and SYDVKM. Losses at the gene ends were 6 bases for V and 5 bases for J; bases not matched to a gene: 11. This CDR3 region has 15 residues. The CDR3 DNA sequence: TGTGCCAGCAGCCCGGTGCGGGGGGGCCGGGACGAGCAGTACTTC. Its translation is CASSPVRGGRDEQYF.

The rearrangement links TRBV19 to TRBJ2-7, with 8 bases matching TRBD1. The CDR3 runs 13 residues. The V gene's germline CDR1 is LNHDA and CDR2 SQIVND (reference sequence). Trimming took 4 bases from V and 5 from J; bases not matched to a gene: 4. The CDR3 loop reads CASSTDRGNEQYF. The CDR3 region has the DNA TGTGCCAGTAGTACCGACAGGGGTAACGAGCAGTACTTC.

Worth noting for this clone: Other DNA sequences in this sample translate to the same CDR3. The chain recombines TRBV30 with TRBJ1-1; the D is unclear. The V and J ends lost 1 base and 1 base respectively, with 7 bases between them. CDR1 is GTSNPN and CDR2 is SVGIG in the germline V gene (reference sequence). The CDR3 is 13 residues long. The CDR3 nucleotides are TGTGCCTGGAGTGGTGGAGAGAACACTGAAGCTTTCTTT. Translation: CAWSGGENTEAFF. Full variable domain (missing parts from reference TRBV30 and TRBJ1-1): SQTIHQWPATLVQPVGSPLSLECTVEGTSNPNLYWYRQAAGRGLQLLFYSVGIGQISSEVPQNLSASRPQDRQFILSSKKLLLSDSGFYLCAWSGGENTEAFFGQGTRLTVV.